This record concerns one T cell receptor (beta chain) sequence. This entry belongs to a study of blood T cell repertoires in COVID-19. Original processing notes: Scientists estimated how many nucleated cells there were by amplifying reference gene primers. Sequencing used immunoSEQ multiplex PCR; TCRdb keeps in-frame clones, though not all of them. The V and J calls and the clone size are those of that table, but D and trimming were determined from the DNA. The sample lists about 400,000 clones; roughly 90% were seen once. The clonotype originates from a woman under 40 with active or convalescent COVID-19. Sequences were obtained from peripheral blood.

In nucleotides, the CDR3 is TGTGCCAGCAGCCACCCGGGACAGGGGGACTACGAGCAGTACTTC. Amino acid sequence: CASSHPGQGDYEQYF. The chain couples TRBV3-1 (or the pseudogene TRBV3-2) to TRBJ2-7; 11 nucleotides line up with TRBD1. V lost 3 bases, J lost 3 bases, and 4 bases stayed unmatched. The CDR3 consists of 15 residues. Looked up from germline, CDR1 is LGHDT and CDR2 is YNNKEL (reference sequence).